The 2 T cell receptor beta chains presented below share a single source sample, sequenced in a study of blood T cell repertoires in COVID-19. The assay was immunoSEQ multiplex PCR, and TCRdb's table has in-frame clones only and misses some. The data contain over 300,000 clones, around 83% of them singletons. Source material: peripheral blood. Every receptor here comes from a woman between 45 and 65 years old with acute or convalescent COVID-19.

The chain has TRBV30 and TRBJ1-1; no firm D call. From germline, CDR1 is GTSNPN and CDR2 SVGIG (reference sequence). With 0 bases removed from V and 1 base from J, the gap between germline ends came to 6 bases. The CDR3 totals 13 residues. This CDR3 is CAWSVTANTEAFF. Written as DNA, the CDR3 is TGTGCCTGGAGTGTAACAGCGAACACTGAAGCTTTCTTT.

The chain combines TRBV30 with TRBJ2-2, with D perhaps TRBD1 (5 bases). CDR3 length: 14 residues. Trimming shortened V by 3 bases and J by 6 bases, and 14 bases separated the two germline ends. Germline V CDR1 and CDR2: GTSNPN, SVGIG (reference sequence). CDR3 protein: CAWRGAMGAGELFF. CDR3 DNA sequence: TGTGCCTGGAGAGGGGCGATGGGCGCCGGGGAGCTGTTTTTT.